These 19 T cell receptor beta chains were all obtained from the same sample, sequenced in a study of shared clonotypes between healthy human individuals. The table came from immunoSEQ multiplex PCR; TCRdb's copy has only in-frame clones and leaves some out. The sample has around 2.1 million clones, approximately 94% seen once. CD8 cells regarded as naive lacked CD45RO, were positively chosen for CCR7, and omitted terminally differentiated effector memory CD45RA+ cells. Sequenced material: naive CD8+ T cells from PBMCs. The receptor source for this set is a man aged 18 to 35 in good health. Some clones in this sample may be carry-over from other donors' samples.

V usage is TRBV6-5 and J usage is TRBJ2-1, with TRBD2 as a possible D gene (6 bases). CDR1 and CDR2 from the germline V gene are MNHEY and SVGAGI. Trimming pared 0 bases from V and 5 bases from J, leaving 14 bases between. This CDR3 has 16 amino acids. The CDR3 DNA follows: TGTGCCAGCAGTTACTCGTTCGGGAGCTCGGACAATGAGCAGTTCTTC. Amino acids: CASSYSFGSSDNEQFF.

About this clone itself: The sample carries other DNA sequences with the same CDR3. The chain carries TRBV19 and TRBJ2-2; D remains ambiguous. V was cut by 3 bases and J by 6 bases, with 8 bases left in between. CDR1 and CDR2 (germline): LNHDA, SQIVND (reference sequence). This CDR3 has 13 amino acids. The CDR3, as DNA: TGTGCCAGTAGTATGCGTGGGGCCGGGGAGCTGTTTTTT. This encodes CASSMRGAGELFF.

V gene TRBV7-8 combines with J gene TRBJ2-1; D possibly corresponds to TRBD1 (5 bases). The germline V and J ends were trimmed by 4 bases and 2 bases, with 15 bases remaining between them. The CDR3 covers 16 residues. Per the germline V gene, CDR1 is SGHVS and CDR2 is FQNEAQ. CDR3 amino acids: CASSSPGNYAYNEQFF. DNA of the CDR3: TGTGCCAGCAGCTCCCCAGGGAATTACGCCTACAATGAGCAGTTCTTC.

The CDR3: CASSFPTRIIEGETQYF. DNA of the CDR3: TGTGCCAGCAGCTTCCCGACTAGGATTATTGAAGGAGAGACCCAGTACTTC. The chain couples TRBV7-9 to TRBJ2-5; possible D gene TRBD2, 6 bases. Trimming cost V 3 bases and J 4 bases, with 21 bases left between them. This CDR3 is 17 amino acids long. Germline V gives CDR1 SEHNR, CDR2 FQNEAQ (reference sequence).

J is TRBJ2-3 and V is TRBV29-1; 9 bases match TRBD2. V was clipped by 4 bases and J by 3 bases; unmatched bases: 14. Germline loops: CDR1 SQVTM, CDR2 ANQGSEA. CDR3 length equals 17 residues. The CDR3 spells CSVVLGLAGRLTDTQYF. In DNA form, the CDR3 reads TGCAGCGTTGTTTTAGGGCTAGCGGGACGTCTGACAGATACGCAGTATTTT.

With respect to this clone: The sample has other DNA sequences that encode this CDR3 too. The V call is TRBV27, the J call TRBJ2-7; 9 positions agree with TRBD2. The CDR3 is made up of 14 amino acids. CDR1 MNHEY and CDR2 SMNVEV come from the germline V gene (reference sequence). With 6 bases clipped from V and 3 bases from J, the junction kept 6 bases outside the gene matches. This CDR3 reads CASSFSGRYYEQYF. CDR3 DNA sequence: TGTGCCAGCAGCTTTAGCGGGAGATACTACGAGCAGTACTTC.

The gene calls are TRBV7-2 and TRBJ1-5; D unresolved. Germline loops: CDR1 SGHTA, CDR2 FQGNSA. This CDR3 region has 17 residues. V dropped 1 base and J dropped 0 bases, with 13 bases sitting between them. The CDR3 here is CASSLGLRGFSNQPQHF. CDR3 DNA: TGTGCCAGCAGCTTAGGCTTGCGCGGGTTTAGCAATCAGCCCCAGCATTTT.

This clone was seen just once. This CDR3 is CAWSVLVDRELFF. DNA for the CDR3: TGTGCCTGGAGTGTTCTAGTGGACCGGGAGCTGTTTTTT. V is TRBV30 and J is TRBJ2-2, with D unclear. Trimming took off 0 bases at V and 9 bases at J, with 11 bases between the two ends. From germline, CDR1 is GTSNPN and CDR2 SVGIG (reference sequence). The CDR3 loop spans 13 amino acids.

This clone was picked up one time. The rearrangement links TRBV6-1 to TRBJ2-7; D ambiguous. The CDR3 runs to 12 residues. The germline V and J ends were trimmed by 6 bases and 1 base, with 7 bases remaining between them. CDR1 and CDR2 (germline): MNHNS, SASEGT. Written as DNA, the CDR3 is TGTGCCAGCAGCCCCAGGTCCTACGAGCAGTACTTC. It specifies CASSPRSYEQYF.

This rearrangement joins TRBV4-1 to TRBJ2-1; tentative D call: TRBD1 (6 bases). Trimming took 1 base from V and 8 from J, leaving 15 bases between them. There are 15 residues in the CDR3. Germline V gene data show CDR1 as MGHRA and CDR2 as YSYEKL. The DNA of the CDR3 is TGCGCCAGCAGCCAAGTTCTATGGGGGCTGGATGAGCAGTTCTTC. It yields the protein CASSQVLWGLDEQFF.

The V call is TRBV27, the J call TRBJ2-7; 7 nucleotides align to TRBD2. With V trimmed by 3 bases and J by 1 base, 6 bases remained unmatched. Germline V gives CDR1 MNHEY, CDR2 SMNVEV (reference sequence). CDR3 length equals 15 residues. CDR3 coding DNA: TGTGCCAGCAGTTTGGCTAGCGGTGAATCCTACGAGCAGTACTTC. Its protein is CASSLASGESYEQYF.

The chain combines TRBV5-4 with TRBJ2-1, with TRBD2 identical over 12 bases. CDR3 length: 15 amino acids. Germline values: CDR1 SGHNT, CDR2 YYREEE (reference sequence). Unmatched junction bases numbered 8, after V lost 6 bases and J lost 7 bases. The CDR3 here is CASTLAGGRINEQFF. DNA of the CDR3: TGTGCCAGCACCCTAGCGGGAGGGAGGATTAATGAGCAGTTCTTC. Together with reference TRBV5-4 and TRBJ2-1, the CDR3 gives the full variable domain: ETGVTQSPTHLIKTRGQQVTLRCSSQSGHNTVSWYQQALGQGPQFIFQYYREEENGRGNFPPRFSGLQFPNYSSELNVNALELDDSALYLCASTLAGGRINEQFFGPGTRLTVL.

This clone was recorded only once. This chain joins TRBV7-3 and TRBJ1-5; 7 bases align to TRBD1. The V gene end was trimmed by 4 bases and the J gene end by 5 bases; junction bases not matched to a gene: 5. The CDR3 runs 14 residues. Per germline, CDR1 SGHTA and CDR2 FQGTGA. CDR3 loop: CASSSQGRDQPQHF. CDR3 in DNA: TGTGCCAGCAGCTCACAGGGGCGGGATCAGCCCCAGCATTTT.

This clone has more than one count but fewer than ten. The CDR3 nucleotides read TGTGCCAGTAGTATGTTCAGACAGCCCCAGCATTTT. Amino acid sequence: CASSMFRQPQHF. The J gene is TRBJ1-5, the V gene TRBV19, with D unclear. The CDR3 spans 12 residues. Germline CDR1 and CDR2: LNHDA and SQIVND (reference sequence). Trimming removed 3 bases at V and 7 bases at J, with 7 bases between.

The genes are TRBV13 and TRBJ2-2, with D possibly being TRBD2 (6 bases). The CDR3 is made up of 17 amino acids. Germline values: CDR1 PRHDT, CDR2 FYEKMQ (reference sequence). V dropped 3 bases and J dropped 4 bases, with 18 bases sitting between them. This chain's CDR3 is CASSLWEALLSTGELFF. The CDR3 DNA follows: TGTGCCAGCAGCTTGTGGGAGGCCCTGTTGAGCACCGGGGAGCTGTTTTTT.

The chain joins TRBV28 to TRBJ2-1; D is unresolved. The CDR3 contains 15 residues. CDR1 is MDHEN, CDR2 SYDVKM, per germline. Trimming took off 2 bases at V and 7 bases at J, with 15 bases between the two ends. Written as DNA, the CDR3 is TGTGCCAGCAGTTTACCGCAGGCCCGGTTGAATGAGCAGTTCTTC. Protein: CASSLPQARLNEQFF. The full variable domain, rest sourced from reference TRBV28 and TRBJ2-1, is DVKVTQSSRYLVKRTGEKVFLECVQDMDHENMFWYRQDPGLGLRLIYFSYDVKMKEKGDIPEGYSVSREKKERFSLILESASTNQTSMYLCASSLPQARLNEQFFGPGTRLTVL.

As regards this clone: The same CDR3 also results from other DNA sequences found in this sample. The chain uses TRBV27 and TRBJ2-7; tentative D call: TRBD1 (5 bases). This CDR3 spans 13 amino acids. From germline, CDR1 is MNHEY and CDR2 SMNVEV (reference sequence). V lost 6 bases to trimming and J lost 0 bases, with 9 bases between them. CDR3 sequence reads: CASSPDSSYEQYF. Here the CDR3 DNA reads TGTGCCAGCAGCCCAGACAGCTCCTACGAGCAGTACTTC.

CDR3 DNA sequence: TGCGCCAGCAGCCAAGATTGGGCTAGCGGGCGCACAGATACGCAGTATTTT. Its protein is CASSQDWASGRTDTQYF. The V and J genes are TRBV4-3 and TRBJ2-3, with 8 bases aligning to TRBD2. The CDR3 has 17 amino acids. Per germline, CDR1 LGHNA and CDR2 YSLEER. J lost 1 base, V lost 0 bases, and 6 bases had no gene match.

The CDR3 DNA sequence: TGTGCCAGCAGCCCTCGGACTAGCGGTGAGCAGTTCTTC. Amino acids: CASSPRTSGEQFF. V gene TRBV4-2 combines with J gene TRBJ2-1, with TRBD2 matching 10 bases. This CDR3 spans 13 amino acids. V was clipped by 4 bases and J by 9 bases; unmatched bases: 3. Germline V gene data show CDR1 as LGHNA and CDR2 as YNFKEQ.